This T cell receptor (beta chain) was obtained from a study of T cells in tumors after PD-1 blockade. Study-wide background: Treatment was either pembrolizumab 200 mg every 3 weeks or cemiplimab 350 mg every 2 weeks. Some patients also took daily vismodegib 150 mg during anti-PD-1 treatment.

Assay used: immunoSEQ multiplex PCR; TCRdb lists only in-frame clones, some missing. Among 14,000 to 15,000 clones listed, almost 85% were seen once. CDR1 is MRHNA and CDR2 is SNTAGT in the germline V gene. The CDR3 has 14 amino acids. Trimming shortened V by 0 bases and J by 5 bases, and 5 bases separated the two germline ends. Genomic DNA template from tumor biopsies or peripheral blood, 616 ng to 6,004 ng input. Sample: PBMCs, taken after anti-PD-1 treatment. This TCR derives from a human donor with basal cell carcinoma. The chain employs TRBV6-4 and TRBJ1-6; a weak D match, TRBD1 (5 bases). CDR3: CASSDSGDNSPLHF. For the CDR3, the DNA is TGTGCCAGCAGTGACTCAGGGGATAATTCACCCCTCCACTTT.